A single sample is the source of the 29 T cell receptor beta chains below, sequenced in a study of blood T cell repertoires in COVID-19. Sequencing used immunoSEQ multiplex PCR; TCRdb keeps in-frame clones, though not all of them. The table has approximately 270,000 clones, roughly 88% seen once. Sequencing used peripheral blood. Receptors were obtained from a man older than 75 with acute or convalescent COVID-19.

V usage is TRBV9 and J usage is TRBJ2-1; possibly TRBD2 for D (5 bases). CDR3 length: 15 amino acids. Germline V lookup: CDR1 SGDLS, CDR2 YYNGEE. V was shortened by 0 bases and J by 5 bases, with 12 bases between the two germline ends. The DNA for the CDR3 is TGTGCCAGCAGCGTAGACCCGCGGGCGGACAATGAGCAGTTCTTC. Amino acids: CASSVDPRADNEQFF. Supplemented by reference TRBV9 and TRBJ2-1, the full variable domain reads DSGVTQTPKHLITATGQRVTLRCSPRSGDLSVYWYQQSLDQGLQFLIQYYNGEERAKGNILERFSAQQFPDLHSELNLSSLELGDSALYFCASSVDPRADNEQFFGPGTRLTVL.

The rearrangement joins TRBV6-4 to TRBJ2-1, with D perhaps TRBD2 (5 bases). Germline lookup yields CDR1 MRHNA and CDR2 SNTAGT. CDR3 length equals 11 residues. Between the trimmed V and J ends, which lost 8 bases and 10 bases, there was a span of 12 bases. The chain's CDR3 is CASGQSGEQFF. In nucleotides, the CDR3 is TGTGCCAGCGGGCAGTCGGGGGAGCAGTTCTTC.

The chain couples TRBV7-2 to TRBJ1-1, with D maybe TRBD1 (5 bases). The CDR3 is 14 residues long. Germline lookup yields CDR1 SGHTA and CDR2 FQGNSA. V gave up 2 bases and J gave up 6 bases, with 13 bases separating them. The CDR3 is CASSLWGVSAEAFF. The CDR3 DNA is TGTGCCAGCAGCTTATGGGGGGTGTCGGCTGAAGCTTTCTTT.

CDR3 nucleotide sequence: TGCAGCGTTGGAGGGACTGAGAACATTCAGTACTTC. Protein: CSVGGTENIQYF. The chain has TRBV29-1 and TRBJ2-4; D might be TRBD2 (6 bases). The length of the CDR3 is 12 residues. The germline V gene encodes CDR1 SQVTM and CDR2 ANQGSEA. V was trimmed by 4 bases and J by 7 bases, leaving 11 bases between them.

The chain has TRBV6-5 and TRBJ1-2; 9 bases agree with TRBD1. V gave up 5 bases and J gave up 5 bases; unmatched junction bases: 9. This CDR3 spans 15 amino acids. Per the germline V gene, CDR1 is MNHEY and CDR2 is SVGAGI. The chain's CDR3 is CASSQNRDRVYGYTF. For the CDR3, the DNA is TGTGCCAGCAGTCAAAACCGGGACAGGGTTTATGGCTACACCTTC.

The CDR3 nucleotides are TGTGCCAGCGCCCCGGGATTTATTGAAGGTCCTGAAGCTTTCTTT. Residues: CASAPGFIEGPEAFF. This rearrangement joins TRBV27 to TRBJ1-1; no firm D call. The CDR3 loop spans 15 amino acids. Germline loops: CDR1 MNHEY, CDR2 SMNVEV (reference sequence). The V and J ends lost 8 bases and 6 bases respectively, with 22 bases between them.

The chain combines TRBV19 with TRBJ2-1, with 13 bases fitting TRBD2. CDR1 is LNHDA and CDR2 is SQIVND in the germline V gene (reference sequence). The CDR3 runs to 16 residues. Germline trimming cut 6 bases from V and 4 bases from J; bases unmatched to any gene: 6. CDR3 amino acids: CASRNLLAGGYNEQFF. The CDR3 DNA reads as TGTGCCAGTAGGAACCTACTAGCGGGAGGGTACAATGAGCAGTTCTTC.

The chain is built from TRBV5-4 and TRBJ1-2; a possible D gene is TRBD1 (6 bases). CDR3 length: 15 residues. Per germline, CDR1 SGHNT and CDR2 YYREEE (reference sequence). Trimming cost V 4 bases and J 0 bases, with 13 bases left between them. CDR3 nucleotide sequence: TGTGCCAGCAGCCACGGACAGCCGACTAACTATGGCTACACCTTC. Its translation: CASSHGQPTNYGYTF.

V is TRBV5-6 and J is TRBJ2-5; 14 bases are shared with TRBD2. CDR1 is SGHDT and CDR2 is YYEEEE in the germline V gene. The J segment lost 6 bases and the V segment lost 3 bases, leaving 16 bases of the junction unmatched. CDR3 size: 19 residues. The CDR3 DNA reads as TGTGCCAGCAGCTCTCACAGGGGACTAGCGGGAGCTCGCCCGAAGACCCAGTACTTC. This encodes CASSSHRGLAGARPKTQYF. Filled out from reference TRBV5-6 and TRBJ2-5, the complete variable domain reads DAGVTQSPTHLIKTRGQQVTLRCSPKSGHDTVSWYQQALGQGPQFIFQYYEEEERQRGNFPDRFSGHQFPNYSSELNVNALLLGDSALYLCASSSHRGLAGARPKTQYFGPGTRLLVL.

J is TRBJ1-2 and V is TRBV5-1, with D possibly matching TRBD1 (5 bases). The CDR3 is 12 amino acids. Germline loops: CDR1 SGHRS, CDR2 YFSETQ. V lost 4 bases and J 4 bases, leaving 8 bases between the germline ends. CDR3 bases: TGCGCCAGCAGCCCCACAGGCTATGGCTACACCTTC. Its translation is CASSPTGYGYTF. Supplemented by reference TRBV5-1 and TRBJ1-2, the full variable domain reads KAGVTQTPRYLIKTRGQQVTLSCSPISGHRSVSWYQQTPGQGLQFLFEYFSETQRNKGNFPGRFSGRQFSNSRSEMNVSTLELGDSALYLCASSPTGYGYTFGSGTRLTVV.

The chain uses TRBV6-5 and TRBJ2-7; tentative D call: TRBD2 (6 bases). The length of the CDR3 is 13 residues. V lost 8 bases and J lost 5, with 16 bases in between. Germline V gene sequence: CDR1 MNHEY, CDR2 SVGAGI. DNA for the CDR3: TGTGCCAGCGGCAAGTCGGGAGTCAACGAGCAGTACTTC. Protein sequence: CASGKSGVNEQYF.

The chain recombines TRBV14 with TRBJ2-3, with 8 bases that match TRBD2. Germline V gene lookup returns CDR1 SGHDN and CDR2 FVKESK. The CDR3 totals 15 residues. V lost 5 bases, J lost 8 bases, and 12 bases stayed unmatched. The CDR3 nucleotides read TGTGCCAGCAGCTGGGCAGCGGGAGAAACCGGTACGCAGTATTTT. Amino acids: CASSWAAGETGTQYF. The full variable domain, with the rest looked up from reference TRBV14 and TRBJ2-3, is EAGVTQFPSHSVIEKGQTVTLRCDPISGHDNLYWYRRVMGKEIKFLLHFVKESKQDESGMPNNRFLAERTGGTYSTLKVQPAELEDSGVYFCASSWAAGETGTQYFGPGTRLTVL.

The chain employs TRBV12-3 or TRBV12-4 and TRBJ1-1, with D hard to call. This CDR3 spans 13 amino acids. The V end lost 6 bases, the J end lost 3 bases, and 11 bases lay between the germline ends. In DNA form, the CDR3 reads TGTGCCAGCAGCAATACCCGGGACACTGAAGCTTTCTTT. This translates into CASSNTRDTEAFF.

V and J are TRBV28 and TRBJ2-2; 7 bases match TRBD2. Germline CDR1 reads MDHEN; CDR2 reads SYDVKM. The CDR3 extends over 15 amino acids. V was clipped by 6 bases and J by 4 bases; unmatched bases: 8. CDR3 residues: CASRGGRWGTGELFF. CDR3 bases: TGTGCCAGCAGAGGCGGGAGATGGGGCACCGGGGAGCTGTTTTTT. Drawing the rest from reference TRBV28 and TRBJ2-2, the complete variable domain is DVKVTQSSRYLVKRTGEKVFLECVQDMDHENMFWYRQDPGLGLRLIYFSYDVKMKEKGDIPEGYSVSREKKERFSLILESASTNQTSMYLCASRGGRWGTGELFFGEGSRLTVL.

This rearrangement joins TRBV7-2 to TRBJ2-3; tentative D call: TRBD2 (7 bases). V lost 1 base, J lost 5 bases, and 16 bases lay in between. CDR1 and CDR2 from the germline V gene are SGHTA and FQGNSA. This CDR3 has 16 amino acids. The CDR3 loop reads CASSLGGSGGLDTQYF. The CDR3 nucleotides read TGTGCCAGCAGCTTAGGGGGGTCGGGGGGCTTAGATACGCAGTATTTT.

The chain combines TRBV7-9 with TRBJ2-1, with 9 bases that match TRBD2. There are 14 residues in the CDR3. CDR1 SEHNR and CDR2 FQNEAQ come from the germline V gene (reference sequence). Trimming took 5 bases from V and 3 from J; bases not matched to a gene: 2. The CDR3 protein is CASSPSGNYNEQFF. The CDR3 DNA sequence: TGTGCCAGCAGCCCTAGCGGGAACTACAATGAGCAGTTCTTC.

This clone has only a few counts. The chain has TRBV9 and TRBJ1-4; D remains ambiguous. Germline V gene data show CDR1 as SGDLS and CDR2 as YYNGEE. Trimming removed 0 bases at V and 0 bases at J, with 12 bases between. The CDR3 length is 17 residues. The CDR3 nucleotides read TGTGCCAGCAGCGTAGGGCTTCCGCCTGCAACTAATGAAAAACTGTTTTTT. Its translation is CASSVGLPPATNEKLFF.

As for this clone: The same CDR3 arises from other DNA sequences in this sample as well. This chain uses TRBV4-1 with TRBJ2-2, with a possible D match to TRBD2 (5 bases). Germline CDR1 is MGHRA and CDR2 is YSYEKL. CDR3 length equals 19 residues. The V end was cut by 4 bases, the J end by 6 bases, with 27 bases between. CDR3 nucleotides: TGCGCCAGCAGCCCCCCCCTCCTTGTGCCTAGCTCGTATTCCGGGGAGCTGTTTTTT. This codes for CASSPPLLVPSSYSGELFF.

The chain has TRBV19 and TRBJ1-4; TRBD1 aligns across 7 bases. J gave up 1 base and V 5 bases, and 7 bases lay outside the gene matches. Per germline, CDR1 LNHDA and CDR2 SQIVND (reference sequence). This CDR3 has 16 residues. CDR3 DNA sequence: TGTGCCAGTAGTCCGACCCCAGGGGGAACTAATGAAAAACTGTTTTTT. It encodes CASSPTPGGTNEKLFF.

The CDR3 here is CASSLGSTTNYGYTF. The CDR3 region has the DNA TGTGCCAGCAGCTTAGGGTCAACTACTAACTATGGCTACACCTTC. The chain uses TRBV7-2 and TRBJ1-2; no definite D call. The CDR3 runs 15 residues. The germline V and J ends were trimmed by 1 base and 0 bases, with 9 bases remaining between them. Per germline, CDR1 SGHTA and CDR2 FQGNSA.

The rearrangement links TRBV7-2 to TRBJ2-3; 9 bases line up with TRBD2. The CDR3 has 16 residues. The V segment lost 1 base and the J segment 2 bases; nucleotides outside the gene matches: 4. Germline-derived CDR1 and CDR2 are SGHTA and FQGNSA. The DNA of the CDR3 is TGTGCCAGCAGCTTAGAGGCGGGAGGGACCACAGATACGCAGTATTTT. Residues: CASSLEAGGTTDTQYF.

This sequence joins TRBV18 and TRBJ2-1, with TRBD2 identical over 10 bases. Germline-derived CDR1 and CDR2 are KGHSH and LQKENI. The CDR3 spans 16 residues. V gave up 1 base and J gave up 3 bases; unmatched junction bases: 3. CDR3 bases: TGTGCCAGCTCACCACTGACTAGCGGGTTCTACAATGAGCAGTTCTTC. It specifies CASSPLTSGFYNEQFF.

This chain uses TRBV9 with TRBJ2-3; D not certain. Germline CDR1 SGDLS, CDR2 YYNGEE. CDR3 length: 16 residues. Trimming removed 0 bases from V and 7 bases from J, with 18 bases in between. The CDR3, as DNA: TGTGCCAGCAGCGTAGCTGCGGATCCGAGGTCGAATACGCAGTATTTT. Its protein product is CASSVAADPRSNTQYF. The complete variable domain, with remaining parts taken from reference TRBV9 and TRBJ2-3, reads DSGVTQTPKHLITATGQRVTLRCSPRSGDLSVYWYQQSLDQGLQFLIQYYNGEERAKGNILERFSAQQFPDLHSELNLSSLELGDSALYFCASSVAADPRSNTQYFGPGTRLTVL.

This chain links TRBV7-9 with TRBJ1-2, with D hard to call. The CDR3 has 13 amino acids. The V end lost 1 base, the J end lost 8 bases, and 11 bases lay between the germline ends. Germline-derived CDR1 and CDR2 are SEHNR and FQNEAQ (reference sequence). CDR3 amino acids: CASSLESGAGYTF. The DNA for the CDR3 is TGTGCCAGCAGCTTAGAATCGGGAGCGGGCTACACCTTC.

The rearrangement links TRBV28 to TRBJ2-7, with TRBD1 matching over 7 bases. The CDR3 runs to 15 residues. The J segment lost 4 bases and the V segment lost 6 bases, leaving 12 bases of the junction unmatched. Germline CDR1 and CDR2: MDHEN and SYDVKM. The CDR3 here is CASSPRGSLTYEQYF. Here the CDR3 DNA reads TGTGCCAGCAGCCCCAGGGGGTCCCTAACTTACGAGCAGTACTTC.

The genes are TRBV27 and TRBJ2-7, with 9 bases matching TRBD2. Germline V gene lookup returns CDR1 MNHEY and CDR2 SMNVEV (reference sequence). This CDR3 is built from 16 residues. V trimming: 6 bases; J trimming: 1 base; junction bases outside the gene matches: 10. The CDR3 here is CASRGRAGGVSYEQYF. The DNA for the CDR3 is TGTGCCAGCAGGGGAAGAGCGGGAGGAGTATCCTACGAGCAGTACTTC.

The chain recombines TRBV7-2 with TRBJ1-2; D is possibly TRBD1 (6 bases). Trimming left V 5 bases short and J 6 bases short, with 13 bases between. The CDR3 has 13 amino acids. The germline gives CDR1 SGHTA, CDR2 FQGNSA. The CDR3 is CASSLKGGDGYTF. The CDR3 DNA is TGTGCCAGCAGCCTAAAAGGGGGAGATGGCTACACCTTC.

This clone was seen once. The chain employs TRBV3-1 (or the pseudogene TRBV3-2) and TRBJ2-2; D remains ambiguous. Germline assignment: CDR1 LGHDT and CDR2 YNNKEL (reference sequence). V was cut by 4 bases and J by 5 bases, with 8 bases left in between. There are 13 residues in the CDR3. The CDR3 DNA follows: TGTGCCAGCAGCCTTCTTAGTACCGGGGAGCTGTTTTTT. It codes for CASSLLSTGELFF.

In regard to this clone: Mismatch with germline at one junction end may stem from a read error. Additional DNA sequences in this sample encode the identical CDR3. The V and J genes are TRBV5-5 and TRBJ2-2; TRBD2 matches at 9 bases. The CDR3 is 16 amino acids. Germline loops: CDR1 SGHKS, CDR2 YYEKEE (reference sequence). CDR3 bases: TGTGCCAGCAGCTTTTCTAGCGGGGACAACACCGGGGAGTTGTTTTTT. Translation gives CASSFSSGDNTGELFF. Combining the CDR3 with reference TRBV5-5 and TRBJ2-2 gives the whole variable domain DAGVTQSPTHLIKTRGQQVTLRCSPISGHKSVSWYQQVLGQGPQFIFQYYEKEERGRGNFPDRFSARQFPNYSSELNVNALLLGDSALYLCASSFSSGDNTGELFFGEGSRLTVL.